These 32 T cell receptor beta chains share one sample of origin, sequenced in a study of tumor and adjacent non-tumor tissue in lung cancer. The library came from three nested PCR rounds adapted from ARM-PCR protocols. TCRdb re-called the multiplex PCR reads with MiXCR, one entry per CDR3 protein. The sample gives about 68,000 distinct CDR3 sequences, about 61% of which show up once; 20% is in the top ten. No cell sorting was done before RNA was extracted from the tissue. The sample was lung tumor tissue. Receptors originate from a man between 50 and 59 years old with non-small cell lung cancer.

The J gene is TRBJ2-5, the V gene TRBV5-1, with 10 bases that match TRBD1. Germline V gene lookup returns CDR1 SGHRS and CDR2 YFSETQ. J gave up 5 bases and V 4 bases, and 11 bases lay outside the gene matches. The CDR3 consists of 16 residues. This chain's CDR3 is CASSLLGGQGSETQYF. DNA for the CDR3: TGCGCCAGCAGCCTATTAGGGGGACAGGGGTCGGAGACCCAGTACTTC.

A remark on this clonotype: Without the conserved terminal phenylalanine or tryptophan, this CDR3 likely stems from a read error. The CDR3 loop reads CASSRHGVQETQYS. CDR3 in DNA: TGTGCCAGCAGCCGACATGGGGTTCAAGAGACCCAGTACTCC. The chain carries TRBV5-6 and TRBJ2-1; D is ambiguous. The end of the DNA aligns better with TRBJ2-5, so the J call may be wrong. Germline V CDR1 and CDR2: SGHDT, YYEEEE. CDR3 length: 14 residues.

The CDR3 sequence: CASSRSGTGLYGHTF. CDR3 nucleotides: TGCGCCAGCAGCCGCTCCGGGACAGGCCTCTACGGCCACACCTTC. The chain links TRBV4-1 to TRBJ1-2, with 8 bases lining up with TRBD1. The V gene end was trimmed by 4 bases and the J gene end by 12 bases; junction bases not matched to a gene: 16. The germline V gene encodes CDR1 MGHRA and CDR2 YSYEKL. This CDR3 is built from 15 residues.

A remark on this clonotype: A much larger clone is a single base away; this may be a read error. The rearrangement joins TRBV10-3 to TRBJ2-1; TRBD2 matches 7 bases. This CDR3 contains 14 residues. Germline CDR1 ENHRY, CDR2 SYGVKD. CDR3 amino acids: CAISSDRDYDEQLF. The CDR3 DNA reads TGTGCCATCAGTTCGGACCGGGACTACGATGAGCAGCTCTTC.

Regarding this clonotype: A clone one base away is much larger, so this may be a read error. The CDR3 spells CASSLSAGGGNSYIEQFF. The DNA for the CDR3 is TGTGCCAGCAGCTTATCAGCGGGAGGGGGTAATTCCTACATTGAGCAGTTCTTC. V usage is TRBV11-2 and J usage is TRBJ2-1; 10 bases are a match to TRBD2. Germline loops: CDR1 SGHAT, CDR2 FQNNGV. The CDR3 totals 18 residues.

This clonotype has more than one count but fewer than ten. Being one base from a much bigger clone, this may be a read error. V and J are TRBV6-6 and TRBJ2-1; maybe TRBD2 (5 bases). This CDR3 is built from 15 residues. In germline, CDR1 is MNHNY, CDR2 SVGAGI (reference sequence). Trimming shortened V by 7 bases and J by 2 bases, and 15 bases separated the two germline ends. This chain's CDR3 is CASKRVARAYNEQFF. The CDR3 nucleotides are TGTGCCAGCAAAAGGGTAGCGAGGGCCTACAATGAGCAGTTCTTC.

Worth noting for this clonotype: The CDR3 does not close with the conserved phenylalanine or tryptophan, likely indicating a read error. V is TRBV10-1 and J is TRBJ2-3, with D tentatively TRBD1 (5 bases). The CDR3 totals 15 residues. Germline values: CDR1 WNHNN, CDR2 SYGVQD (reference sequence). CDR3 DNA sequence: TGCGCCTGCAGTGATGGGGCGTCGGGCACAGATACGCAGTATTTA. This gives the protein CACSDGASGTDTQYL.

This clonotype was seen more than once but under ten times. The chain links TRBV5-1 to TRBJ2-3; D ambiguous. Germline V CDR1 and CDR2: SGHRS, YFSETQ. Trimming took 1 base from V and 2 from J, leaving 8 bases between them. The CDR3 has 14 residues. The CDR3 protein is CASSLTEPTDTQYF. DNA for the CDR3: TGCGCCAGCAGCTTGACAGAACCCACAGATACGCAGTATTTT.

V is TRBV7-8 and J is TRBJ1-5, with D possibly TRBD1 on 5 matching bases. With 5 bases removed from V and 2 bases from J, the gap between germline ends came to 10 bases. The CDR3 contains 14 residues. Germline assignment: CDR1 SGHVS and CDR2 FQNEAQ. As DNA, the CDR3 is TGTGCCAGCAGCGCCACAGGACGCAATCAGCCCCAGCATTTT. It yields the protein CASSATGRNQPQHF.

Concerning this clonotype itself: Sequence at one end of the junction differs from germline and may be a read error. CDR3 region: CASSLTGFSGEAQYF. CDR3 bases: TGCGCCAGTAGCTTGACAGGGTTTAGTGGAGAGGCCCAGTACTTC. This chain links TRBV5-1 with TRBJ2-5; 7 bases map to TRBD1. Germline V lookup: CDR1 SGHRS, CDR2 YFSETQ. The CDR3 totals 15 residues.

Concerning this clonotype itself: Sequence at one end of the junction differs from germline and may be a read error. The V and J genes are TRBV4-1 and TRBJ2-3; D gene ambiguous. This CDR3 spans 16 amino acids. Germline V gene lookup returns CDR1 MGHRA and CDR2 YSYEKL. The CDR3 spells CASSPMEGLGTDTQYF. For the CDR3, the DNA is TGCGCCAGCAGCCCCATGGAAGGGTTAGGTACAGATACACAGTATTTT.

This clonotype was found many times. The chain links TRBV6-1 to TRBJ1-5; D unclear. The CDR3 extends over 13 amino acids. V was cut by 7 bases and J by 5 bases, with 12 bases left in between. In germline, CDR1 is MNHNS, CDR2 SASEGT. Written as DNA, the CDR3 is TGTGCCAGCACCCCGTGGCCCTATCAGCCCCAGCATTTT. This sequence encodes CASTPWPYQPQHF.

On this clonotype itself: One end of the junction varies from germline; a read error may be responsible. The genes are TRBV6-6 and TRBJ2-3; tentative D call: TRBD2 (5 bases). Germline V lookup: CDR1 MNHNY, CDR2 SVGAGI (reference sequence). The CDR3 length is 15 residues. The CDR3 coding sequence is TGTGCCGGCAGTTACTCGAGGACTGGCACGGATACGCAGTATTTT. Residues: CAGSYSRTGTDTQYF.

In its sample, this clonotype was seen many times. This chain uses TRBV6-6 with TRBJ1-6, with 8 nucleotides matching TRBD1. V was clipped by 5 bases and J by 8 bases; unmatched bases: 5. Per germline, CDR1 MNHNY and CDR2 SVGAGI (reference sequence). The CDR3 consists of 14 residues. CDR3 loop: CASSGGQGYSPLHF. CDR3 nucleotide sequence: TGTGCCAGCAGTGGCGGACAGGGTTATTCACCCCTCCACTTT.

A single count supports this clonotype. This chain connects TRBV4-1 to TRBJ2-2; D is possibly TRBD2 (7 bases). This CDR3 contains 16 residues. The ends were cut back, 3 bases at V and 5 bases at J, with 16 bases in the middle. CDR1 is MGHRA and CDR2 is YSYEKL in the germline V gene. The CDR3 sequence is CASSHWGGGRTGELFF. The CDR3 nucleotides read TGCGCCAGCAGCCACTGGGGAGGGGGTCGGACCGGGGAGCTGTTTTTT.

The chain carries TRBV5-8 and TRBJ2-3, with 9 bases matching TRBD1. CDR1 SGHTS and CDR2 YDEGEE come from the germline V gene. The length of the CDR3 is 16 residues. With 4 bases clipped from V and 5 bases from J, the junction kept 11 bases outside the gene matches. CDR3 DNA: TGTGCCAGCAGCGTACAGGGGGCTGGGACCATAGATACGCAGTATTTT. Translation gives CASSVQGAGTIDTQYF.

The genes are TRBV13 and TRBJ2-2; a weak D match, TRBD2 (5 bases). This CDR3 is 14 amino acids long. Germline V gene sequence: CDR1 PRHDT, CDR2 FYEKMQ (reference sequence). V gave up 5 bases and J gave up 6 bases, with 13 bases separating them. The CDR3 nucleotides are TGTGCCAGCAGCGGCGAGAAGAGGGCCGGGGAGCTGTTTTTT. Translation: CASSGEKRAGELFF.

As to this clonotype: This may be a read error, as it is one base from a much larger clone. The V and J genes are TRBV6-6 and TRBJ2-6; TRBD1 matches at 10 bases. V shed 2 bases and J 1 base; nucleotides not matched to a gene: 5. The V gene's germline CDR1 is MNHNY and CDR2 SVGAGI (reference sequence). The CDR3 is 18 amino acids. The CDR3 here is CASSYTPGQGSGANVLTF. The CDR3, as DNA: TGTGCCAGCAGTTACACCCCGGGACAGGGGTCTGGGGCCAACGTCCTGACTTTC.

In the case of this clonotype: The junction and the germline gene differ at one end; a read error may be behind it. The V gene is TRBV11-2, the J gene TRBJ2-3, with 7 positions matching TRBD1. This CDR3 contains 16 residues. CDR1 is SGHAT and CDR2 is FQNNGV in the germline V gene. The CDR3 region is CAISLLGQVGTDTQYF. CDR3 nucleotide sequence: TGTGCCATCAGCCTTCTAGGACAGGTCGGCACAGATACGCAGTATTTT.

This clonotype was detected many times. J is TRBJ2-3 and V is TRBV7-9; D may match TRBD1 or TRBD2 (7 bases each). Germline V CDR1 and CDR2: SEHNR, FQNEAQ (reference sequence). The CDR3 has 15 residues. Deletions cut 2 bases from V and 5 bases from J, with 14 bases between. The CDR3: CASSLTTGEGDTQYF. The CDR3 DNA reads as TGTGCCAGCAGCTTAACCACAGGGGAGGGAGATACGCAGTATTTT.

At least ten counts were recorded for this clonotype. The chain employs TRBV6-5 and TRBJ2-2; 10 nucleotides agree with TRBD1. After removal of 2 bases from V and 3 bases from J, the junction contained 9 bases not matched to a gene. Germline V CDR1 and CDR2: MNHEY, SVGAGI. The CDR3 spans 18 residues. The CDR3 coding sequence is TGTGCCAGCAGTTACGGAGACAGGGGGCCCTTGTACACCGGGGAGCTGTTTTTT. Encoded protein: CASSYGDRGPLYTGELFF.

This clonotype has more than one count but fewer than ten. The germline gene is not matched at one end of the junction; a read error may be the cause. The rearrangement joins TRBV5-1 to TRBJ1-6; 10 bases fit TRBD1. Germline CDR1 is SGHRS and CDR2 is YFSETQ. This CDR3 has 16 residues. CDR3 loop: CASSLGQGTGDSPLHF. As DNA, the CDR3 is TGCGCCAGTAGCTTGGGACAGGGGACTGGGGATTCACCCCTCCACTTT.

A word on this clonotype: At one boundary the junction diverges from the germline segment, which might be a read error. The genes are TRBV28 and TRBJ2-7, with D perhaps TRBD1 (6 bases). The CDR3 extends over 13 amino acids. Germline V gene data show CDR1 as MDHEN and CDR2 as SYDVKM. In DNA form, the CDR3 reads TGTGCCAGCAGCCCGAGGACAGTCTACGAGCACTACTTC. Encoded protein: CASSPRTVYEHYF. Supplemented by reference TRBV28 and TRBJ2-7, the full variable domain reads DVKVTQSSRYLVKRTGEKVFLECVQDMDHENMFWYRQDPGLGLRLIYFSYDVKMKEKGDIPEGYSVSREKKERFSLILESASTNQTSMYLCASSPRTVYEHYFGPGTRLTVT.

This clonotype was found a few times. V gene TRBV11-3 combines with J gene TRBJ2-3; TRBD2 agrees at 11 bases. The CDR3 extends over 16 amino acids. Trimming took 5 bases from V and 9 from J; bases not matched to a gene: 13. Germline V gene data show CDR1 as SGHNT and CDR2 as YENEEA. Here the CDR3 DNA reads TGTGCCAGCAGCCCACGGACTAGCGGGTTTGCATACACGCAGTATTTT. Its translation is CASSPRTSGFAYTQYF.

With respect to this clonotype: The junction differs from germline at one of its ends, possibly a read error. The chain has TRBV2 and TRBJ1-5; no definite D call. CDR3 length: 15 residues. Germline CDR1 and CDR2: SNHLY and FYNNEI. CDR3 amino acids: CASSGLGLSKQPQHF. Here the CDR3 DNA reads TGTGCCAGCAGTGGATTAGGGCTTAGCAAACAGCCCCAGCATTTT.

Concerning this clonotype: A much bigger clone sits one base away, suggesting this may be a read error. V and J are TRBV5-6 and TRBJ2-3; tentatively, D is TRBD1 or TRBD2 (7 bases each). CDR3 length: 14 residues. In germline, CDR1 is SGHDT, CDR2 YYEEEE. Here the CDR3 DNA reads TGTACCAGCAGGGGGGGCGGAACAGTGGATACGCAGTATTTT. It translates to CTSRGGGTVDTQYF.

Comment on this clonotype: This clone may be a read error of a much larger clone one base away. Lacking the conserved final phenylalanine or tryptophan, this CDR3 likely reflects a read error. J is TRBJ1-1 and V is TRBV6-2 or TRBV6-3; 7 nucleotides align to TRBD1. Germline assignment: CDR1 MNHEY and CDR2 SVGEGT. V dropped 6 bases and J dropped 2; count of bases not matched to a gene: 18. The CDR3 spans 18 residues. The CDR3 sequence is CASSPGNLLGQKNTEAFL. In DNA, the CDR3 is TGTGCCAGCAGCCCAGGCAACCTACTGGGACAGAAAAACACTGAAGCTTTCTTG.

This clonotype came up a few times. The chain uses TRBV30 and TRBJ1-5; D is unclear. This CDR3 comprises 13 residues. Trimming removed 2 bases from V and 1 base from J, with 6 bases in between. Germline assignment: CDR1 GTSNPN and CDR2 SVGIG (reference sequence). This chain's CDR3 is CAWSRGSNQPQHF. The CDR3 DNA is TGTGCCTGGAGTCGAGGAAGCAATCAGCCCCAGCATTTT.

This clonotype has only one observation. The V call is TRBV6-2 or TRBV6-3, the J call TRBJ1-4; D gene uncertain. The CDR3 has 11 residues. The ends were cut back, 8 bases at V and 8 bases at J, with 9 bases in the middle. CDR1 is MNHEY, CDR2 SVGEGT, per germline. In nucleotides, the CDR3 is TGTGCCAGCTCCTCTCTCGAAAAACTGTTTTTT. Protein product: CASSSLEKLFF.

The V and J genes are TRBV20-1 and TRBJ2-2; unclear D gene. Per the germline V gene, CDR1 is DFQATT and CDR2 is SNEGSKA (reference sequence). V lost 3 bases and J 4 bases, leaving 15 bases between the germline ends. The CDR3 has 15 amino acids. CDR3 loop: CSASALVGSTGELFF. CDR3 nucleotide sequence: TGCAGTGCTAGTGCTTTAGTGGGCAGCACCGGGGAGCTGTTTTTT.

This clonotype turned up a few times. The chain employs TRBV19 and TRBJ1-6; D gene uncertain. The V and J ends lost 3 bases and 3 bases respectively, with 9 bases between them. The CDR3 extends over 15 amino acids. Germline CDR1 LNHDA, CDR2 SQIVND (reference sequence). CDR3 nucleotides: TGTGCCAGTAGTATCACCGGCGACTATAATTCACCCCTCCACTTT. It yields the protein CASSITGDYNSPLHF.

For this clonotype: A junction end diverges from the germline sequence, so it may reflect a read error. J is TRBJ1-5 and V is TRBV6-1; D perhaps matches TRBD1 (6 bases). The CDR3 totals 15 residues. Per the germline V gene, CDR1 is MNHNS and CDR2 is SASEGT. This chain's CDR3 is CASSVTGDSNQSQHF. DNA for the CDR3: TGTGCCAGCAGTGTGACAGGAGATAGCAATCAGTCCCAGCATTTT.